This T cell receptor (beta chain) was recorded in a study of metastatic and nonmetastatic thyroid tumors. Using MiXCR, TCRdb reanalyzed the PCR reads. The sample lists tens of thousands of clones, about 16% occurring once. In its sample, this clone was seen many times. Treatment of any kind had been given to no patient before thyroid surgery. Trimming stripped 2 bases from V and 9 bases from J, with 14 bases between. This CDR3 contains 14 residues. Germline CDR1 KGHSH, CDR2 LQKENI. The chain employs TRBV18 and TRBJ2-4; no clear D gene. The sample taken for sequencing was tumor tissue. The sequence was obtained from a female donor with papillary thyroid cancer or a benign thyroid nodule (not recorded which). Some clones in this sample may be carry-over from other donors' samples. This chain's CDR3 is CASSPVSPEGIQYF. CDR3 bases: TGTGCCAGCTCACCAGTTAGTCCCGAAGGCATTCAGTACTTC.